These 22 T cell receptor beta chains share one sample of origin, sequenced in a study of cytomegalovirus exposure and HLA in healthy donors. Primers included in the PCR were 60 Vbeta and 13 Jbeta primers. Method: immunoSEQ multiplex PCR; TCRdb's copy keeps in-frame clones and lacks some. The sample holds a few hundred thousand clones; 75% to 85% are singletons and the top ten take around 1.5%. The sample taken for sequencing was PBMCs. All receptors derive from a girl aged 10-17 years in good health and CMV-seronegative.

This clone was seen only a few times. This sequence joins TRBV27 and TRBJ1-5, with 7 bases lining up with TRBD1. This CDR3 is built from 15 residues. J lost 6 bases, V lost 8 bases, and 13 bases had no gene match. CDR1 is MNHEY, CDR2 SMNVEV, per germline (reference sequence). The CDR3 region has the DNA TGTGCCAGCCGAAGGATGGGGACAGATTTTCAGCCCCAGCATTTT. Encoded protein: CASRRMGTDFQPQHF.

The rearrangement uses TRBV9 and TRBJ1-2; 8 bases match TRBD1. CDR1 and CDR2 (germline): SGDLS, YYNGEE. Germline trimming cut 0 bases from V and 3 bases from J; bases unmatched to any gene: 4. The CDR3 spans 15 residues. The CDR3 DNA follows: TGTGCCAGCAGCGTAGAAGCAGGGGGCGACTATGGCTACACCTTC. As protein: CASSVEAGGDYGYTF.

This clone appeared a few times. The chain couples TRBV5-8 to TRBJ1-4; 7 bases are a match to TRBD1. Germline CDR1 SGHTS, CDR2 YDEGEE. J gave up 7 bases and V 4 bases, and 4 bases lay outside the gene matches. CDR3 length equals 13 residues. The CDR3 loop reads CASSATGTEKLFF. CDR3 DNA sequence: TGTGCCAGCAGCGCGACAGGGACTGAAAAACTGTTTTTT.

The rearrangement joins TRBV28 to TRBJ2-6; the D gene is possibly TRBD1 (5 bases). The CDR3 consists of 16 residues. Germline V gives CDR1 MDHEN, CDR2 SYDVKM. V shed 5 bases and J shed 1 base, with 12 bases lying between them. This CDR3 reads CASSGAGYSGANVLTF. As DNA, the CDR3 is TGTGCCAGCAGTGGCGCAGGGTATTCTGGGGCCAACGTCCTGACTTTC.

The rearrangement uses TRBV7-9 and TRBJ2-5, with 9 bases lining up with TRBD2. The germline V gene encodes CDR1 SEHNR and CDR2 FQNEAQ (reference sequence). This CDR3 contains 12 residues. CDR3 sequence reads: CSNLAGQETQYF. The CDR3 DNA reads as TGTTCCAACCTAGCGGGGCAAGAGACCCAGTACTTC.

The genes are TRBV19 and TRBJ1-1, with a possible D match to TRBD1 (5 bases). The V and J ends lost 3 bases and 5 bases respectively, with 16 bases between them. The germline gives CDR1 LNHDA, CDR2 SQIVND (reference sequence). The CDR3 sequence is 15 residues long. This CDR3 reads CASSILPGLRTEAFF. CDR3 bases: TGTGCCAGTAGTATCCTTCCGGGACTAAGGACTGAAGCTTTCTTT.

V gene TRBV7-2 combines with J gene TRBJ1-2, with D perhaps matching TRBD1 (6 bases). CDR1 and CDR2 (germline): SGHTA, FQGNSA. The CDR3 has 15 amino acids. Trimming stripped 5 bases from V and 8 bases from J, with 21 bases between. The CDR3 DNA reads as TGTGCCAGCAGCCAAAGGTCGGGGGGCGCGGACGGCTACACCTTC. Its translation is CASSQRSGGADGYTF.

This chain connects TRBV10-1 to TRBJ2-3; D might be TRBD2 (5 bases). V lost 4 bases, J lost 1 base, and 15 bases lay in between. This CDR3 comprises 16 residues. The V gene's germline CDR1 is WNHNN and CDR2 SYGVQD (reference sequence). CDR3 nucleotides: TGCGCCAGCAGTGGAGATCGGGATCGTGGCACAGATACGCAGTATTTT. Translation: CASSGDRDRGTDTQYF.

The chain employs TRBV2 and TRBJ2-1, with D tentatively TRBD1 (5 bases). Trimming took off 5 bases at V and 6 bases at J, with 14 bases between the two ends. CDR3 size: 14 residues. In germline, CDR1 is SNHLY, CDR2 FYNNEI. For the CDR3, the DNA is TGTGCCAGCAGTTGGAGCAGGGCTGGCAATGAGCAGTTCTTC. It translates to CASSWSRAGNEQFF.

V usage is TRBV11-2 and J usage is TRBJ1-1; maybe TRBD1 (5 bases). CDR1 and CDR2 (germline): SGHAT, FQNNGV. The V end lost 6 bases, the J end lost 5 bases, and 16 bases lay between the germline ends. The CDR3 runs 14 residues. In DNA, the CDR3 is TGTGCCAGCAGAATAACGGAGGGGCGGACTGAAGCTTTCTTT. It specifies CASRITEGRTEAFF.

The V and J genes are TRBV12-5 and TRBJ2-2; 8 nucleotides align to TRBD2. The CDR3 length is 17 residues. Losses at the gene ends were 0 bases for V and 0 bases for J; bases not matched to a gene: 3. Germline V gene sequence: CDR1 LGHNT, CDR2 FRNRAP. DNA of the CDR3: TGTGCTAGTGGTTTGGTAGTTAGCGGGACGAACACCGGGGAGCTGTTTTTT. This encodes CASGLVVSGTNTGELFF.

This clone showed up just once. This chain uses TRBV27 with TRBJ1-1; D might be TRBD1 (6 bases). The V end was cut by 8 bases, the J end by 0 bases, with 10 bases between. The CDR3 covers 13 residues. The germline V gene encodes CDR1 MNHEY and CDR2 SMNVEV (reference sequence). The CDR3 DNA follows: TGTGCCAGCCGACAGGCCTTGAACACTGAAGCTTTCTTT. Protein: CASRQALNTEAFF.

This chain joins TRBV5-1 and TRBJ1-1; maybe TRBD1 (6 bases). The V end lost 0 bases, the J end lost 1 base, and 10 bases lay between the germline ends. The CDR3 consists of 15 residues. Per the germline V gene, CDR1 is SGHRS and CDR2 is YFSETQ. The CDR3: CASSLAGTTNTEAFF. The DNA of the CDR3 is TGCGCCAGCAGCTTGGCCGGGACAACGAACACTGAAGCTTTCTTT.

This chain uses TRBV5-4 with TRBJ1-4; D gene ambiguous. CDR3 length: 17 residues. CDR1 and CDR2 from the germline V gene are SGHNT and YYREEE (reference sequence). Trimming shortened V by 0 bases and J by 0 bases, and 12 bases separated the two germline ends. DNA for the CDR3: TGTGCCAGCAGCTTGGACAGCCCATCTACAACTAATGAAAAACTGTTTTTT. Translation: CASSLDSPSTTNEKLFF.

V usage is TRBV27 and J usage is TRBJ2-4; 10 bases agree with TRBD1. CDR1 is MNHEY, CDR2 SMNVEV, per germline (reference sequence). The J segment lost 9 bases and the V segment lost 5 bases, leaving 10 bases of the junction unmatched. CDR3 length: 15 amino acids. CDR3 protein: CASSQTGGPVTIQYF. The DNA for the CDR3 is TGTGCCAGCAGTCAGACAGGGGGCCCCGTTACCATTCAGTACTTC.

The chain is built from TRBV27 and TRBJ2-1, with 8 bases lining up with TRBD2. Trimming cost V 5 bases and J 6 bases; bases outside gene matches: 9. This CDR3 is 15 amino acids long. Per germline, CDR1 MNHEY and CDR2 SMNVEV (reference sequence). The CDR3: CASSTGTRGFNEQFF. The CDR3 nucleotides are TGTGCCAGCAGTACCGGGACTAGAGGTTTCAATGAGCAGTTCTTC.

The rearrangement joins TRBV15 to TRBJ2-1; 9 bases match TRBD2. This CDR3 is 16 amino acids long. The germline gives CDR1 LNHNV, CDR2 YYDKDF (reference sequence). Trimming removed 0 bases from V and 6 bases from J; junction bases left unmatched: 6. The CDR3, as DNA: TGTGCCACCAGCAGAGAGAGCCTAGCGGGACCCAATGAGCAGTTCTTC. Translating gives CATSRESLAGPNEQFF.

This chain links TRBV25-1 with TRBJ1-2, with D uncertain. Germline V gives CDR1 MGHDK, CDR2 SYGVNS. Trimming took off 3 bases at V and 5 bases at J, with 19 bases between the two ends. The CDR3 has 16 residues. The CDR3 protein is CASSDPVREEGYGYTF. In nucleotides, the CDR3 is TGTGCCAGCAGTGATCCCGTCCGGGAGGAAGGTTATGGCTACACCTTC.

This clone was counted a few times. In nucleotides, the CDR3 is TGTGCCAGCGGCTTACAGGGCTACGAGCAGTACTTC. It yields the protein CASGLQGYEQYF. The chain recombines TRBV6-6 with TRBJ2-7, with TRBD1 as a possible D gene (6 bases). V was trimmed by 8 bases and J by 3 bases, leaving 11 bases between them. The CDR3 totals 12 residues. Germline V CDR1 and CDR2: MNHNY, SVGAGI (reference sequence).

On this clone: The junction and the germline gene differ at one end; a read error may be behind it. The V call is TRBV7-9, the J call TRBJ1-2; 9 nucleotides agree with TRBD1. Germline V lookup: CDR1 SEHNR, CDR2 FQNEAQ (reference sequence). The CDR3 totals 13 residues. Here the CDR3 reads CSSSAGQGYGYTF. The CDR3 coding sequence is TGTTCCAGCAGCGCCGGACAGGGGTATGGCTACACCTTC.

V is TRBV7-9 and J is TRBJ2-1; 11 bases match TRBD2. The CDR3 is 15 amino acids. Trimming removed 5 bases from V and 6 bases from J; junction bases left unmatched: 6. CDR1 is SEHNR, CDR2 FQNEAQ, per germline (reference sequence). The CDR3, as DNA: TGTGCCAGCAGCCGAAATAGCGGGAGGGGCAATGAGCAGTTCTTC. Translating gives CASSRNSGRGNEQFF. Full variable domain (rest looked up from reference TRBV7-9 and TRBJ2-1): DTGVSQNPRHKITKRGQNVTFRCDPISEHNRLYWYRQTLGQGPEFLTYFQNEAQLEKSRLLSDRFSAERPKGSFSTLEIQRTEQGDSAMYLCASSRNSGRGNEQFFGPGTRLTVL.

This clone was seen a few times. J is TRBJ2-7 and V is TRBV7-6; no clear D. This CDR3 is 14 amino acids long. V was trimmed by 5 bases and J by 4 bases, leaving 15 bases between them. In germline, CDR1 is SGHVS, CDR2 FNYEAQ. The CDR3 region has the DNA TGTGCCAGCAGCGCGCCGGGTTCGATATACGAGCAGTACTTC. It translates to CASSAPGSIYEQYF. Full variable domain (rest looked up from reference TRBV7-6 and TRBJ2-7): GAGVSQSPRYKVTKRGQDVALRCDPISGHVSLYWYRQALGQGPEFLTYFNYEAQQDKSGLPNDRFSAERPEGSISTLTIQRTEQRDSAMYRCASSAPGSIYEQYFGPGTRLTVT.